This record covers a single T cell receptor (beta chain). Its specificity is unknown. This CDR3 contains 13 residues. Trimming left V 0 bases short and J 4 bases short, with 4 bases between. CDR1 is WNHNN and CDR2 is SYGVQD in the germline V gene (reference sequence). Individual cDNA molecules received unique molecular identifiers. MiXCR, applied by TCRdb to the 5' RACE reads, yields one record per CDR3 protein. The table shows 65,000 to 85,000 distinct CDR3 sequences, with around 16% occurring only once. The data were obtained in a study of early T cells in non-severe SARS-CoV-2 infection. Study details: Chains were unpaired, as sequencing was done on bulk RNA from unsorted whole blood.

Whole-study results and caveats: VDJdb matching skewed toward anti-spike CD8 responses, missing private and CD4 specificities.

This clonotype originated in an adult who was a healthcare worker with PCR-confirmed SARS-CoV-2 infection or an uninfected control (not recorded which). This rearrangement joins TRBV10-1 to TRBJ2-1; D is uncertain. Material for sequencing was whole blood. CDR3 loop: CASSESGYNEQFF. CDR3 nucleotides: TGCGCCAGCAGTGAGTCGGGATACAATGAGCAGTTCTTC.